This entry describes one TCR beta chain. What it recognizes is unknown. The entry originates in a study of T cells in narcolepsy. Study outcomes and limitations: Same-patient CSF and blood CD4+ T cell clonotypes included HCRT-specific and TRIB2-specific autoreactive ones. Reportedly, autoreactive clonotypes were serially detected in patients' blood but not controls'.

Measured with immunoSEQ multiplex PCR; TCRdb has only the in-frame clones, and not every one. The profile shows around 8,000 clones, about 56% of them singletons. The CDR3 spans 15 residues. The germline gives CDR1 LGHNA, CDR2 YSLEER. Between the trimmed V and J ends, which lost 0 bases and 2 bases, there was a span of 10 bases. V usage is TRBV4-3 and J usage is TRBJ2-5; D is uncertain. Sample: CD45RA- memory CD8+ T cells from PBMCs. This TCR was recovered from a human donor with narcolepsy. DNA of the CDR3: TGCGCCAGCAGCCAAGATGAAACTTTTCAAGAGACCCAGTACTTC. It codes for CASSQDETFQETQYF.